The clone carrying this TCR beta chain was counted between two and nine times. Its target is unknown. The sample comes from a study of T cells in Graves' hyperthyroidism and ophthalmopathy. Researchers amplified the TCR beta CDR3 regions from RNA transcripts. The HTBI primer set drove a first-round RT-PCR of the TCR CDR3. TCRdb ran MiXCR on the multiplex PCR reads and lists one entry per CDR3 protein. The sample yields about 250,000 distinct CDR3 sequences, approximately 20% seen once. CDR1 and CDR2 from the germline V gene are MNHEY and SMNVEV (reference sequence). Between the trimmed V and J ends, which lost 5 bases and 7 bases, there was a span of 11 bases. This CDR3 comprises 13 residues. Study-wide points: Ophthalmopathy was model-predicted a median about six months pre-onset. Most thyroid clonotypes expanded above 0.001 were also detected in blood.

A NOSPECS grade of at least 4, a Clinical Activity Score of at least 3 and duration under 3 months were recorded in ophthalmopathy patients. Patients were excluded for uncontrolled infection, other autoimmune disease, pregnancy or lactation. The chain links TRBV27 to TRBJ2-2; D gene unclear. The sample was blood. The sequence was collected from a man aged 25 to 40 with Graves' ophthalmopathy. This CDR3 is CASSPWQDGELFF. As DNA, the CDR3 is TGTGCCAGCAGTCCCTGGCAGGACGGGGAGCTGTTTTTT.